These T cell receptor beta chains were read from a single sample in a study of OX40 agonist ivuxolimab in advanced cancers. Here immunoSEQ multiplex PCR was the method, and the copy in TCRdb shows in-frame clones only, minus some. This sample has around 72,000 clones, with 80% to 90% found just once. Source: CD4+ or CD8+ T cells sorted from blood, taken in a trial of the OX40 agonist ivuxolimab. Source of these receptors: an adult with an advanced solid tumor such as melanoma, head and neck, liver or kidney cancer. Each CDR3 is given with its conserved first and last residue. A D gene is named only where the DNA matches it firmly. Only part of the rows carry a size: once, few, many, or a class if the clone is expanded.

TRBJ2-3	-	TRBD2	TRBV19	CASSYSAGGWADTQYF	TGTGCCAGTAGCTACTCAGCGGGAGGATGGGCAGATACGCAGTATTTT
TRBJ2-4	-	-	TRBV6-1	CASSELWINRDIQYF	TGTGCCAGCAGTGAATTGTGGATCAACAGGGACATTCAGTACTTC
TRBJ2-7	once	-	TRBV18	CASSPGFYEQYF	TGTGCCAGCTCACCAGGGTTCTACGAGCAGTACTTC
TRBJ2-1	-	-	TRBV29-1	CSVDRTDYNEQFF	TGCAGCGTTGACAGGACCGATTACAATGAGCAGTTCTTC
TRBJ1-1	-	-	TRBV7-9	CASSLRENTEAFF	TGTGCCAGCAGCTTAAGGGAGAACACTGAAGCTTTCTTT
TRBJ2-1	-	-	TRBV7-2	CASSPSTSTGSRHEQFF	TGTGCCAGCAGCCCTTCGACTTCTACCGGGAGCAGACATGAGCAGTTCTTC
TRBJ2-3	-	TRBD2	TRBV19	CASSYELAGRIGSTDTQYF	TGTGCCAGTAGTTATGAACTAGCGGGTCGGATTGGGAGCACAGATACGCAGTATTTT
TRBJ1-4	-	-	TRBV12-5	CASGLVSIEKLFF	TGTGCTAGTGGTTTGGTATCAATTGAAAAACTGTTTTTT
TRBJ2-5	-	-	TRBV5-1	CASSLAPGAETQYF	TGCGCCAGCAGCTTGGCCCCAGGGGCAGAGACCCAGTACTTC
TRBJ1-1	-	-	TRBV5-1	CASSPHRSMNTEAFF	TGCGCCAGCAGCCCCCATAGATCCATGAACACTGAAGCTTTCTTT
TRBJ2-3	-	-	TRBV7-2	CASSLAETSTDTQYF	TGTGCCAGCAGCTTAGCGGAGACTAGCACAGATACGCAGTATTTT
TRBJ2-6	-	-	TRBV5-6	CASSLVVAPLSSGANVLTF	TGTGCCAGCAGCTTGGTGGTTGCACCTCTGAGCTCTGGGGCCAACGTCCTGACTTTC
TRBJ2-7	-	-	TRBV5-4	CASSLVTGTSYEQYF	TGTGCCAGCAGCTTGGTGACGGGAACGTCCTACGAGCAGTACTTC
TRBJ2-5	-	TRBD2	TRBV14	CASSQWASGYQETQYF	TGTGCCAGCAGCCAATGGGCTAGCGGGTATCAAGAGACCCAGTACTTC
TRBJ2-2	-	TRBD2	TRBV14	CASSQERGLAGAGELFF	TGTGCCAGCAGCCAAGAACGGGGACTAGCGGGAGCCGGGGAGCTGTTTTTT
TRBJ1-3	-	-	TRBV6-5	CASRQQGRGNTIYF	TGTGCCAGCAGACAACAGGGACGTGGAAACACCATATATTTT
TRBJ1-1	-	-	TRBV19	CASSILNTDIEAFF	TGTGCCAGTAGTATCCTTAACACCGACATTGAAGCTTTCTTT
TRBJ2-5	-	TRBD2	TRBV4-2	CASSQAGTSQETQYF	TGTGCCAGCAGCCAAGCTGGGACTAGTCAAGAGACCCAGTACTTC
TRBJ2-7	-	TRBD2	TRBV29-1	CSAGTSGYEQYF	TGCAGCGCCGGGACTAGCGGCTACGAGCAGTACTTC
TRBJ1-2	-	TRBD1	TRBV4-1	CASSDQIGGIDGYTF	TGCGCCAGCAGCGACCAAATAGGGGGCATAGATGGCTACACCTTC
TRBJ2-1	-	-	TRBV28	CASSLVASLGEQFF	TGTGCCAGCAGTTTGGTGGCCTCCTTGGGTGAGCAGTTCTTC
TRBJ2-2	once	TRBD1	TRBV10-3	CAISAGTEQTGELFF	TGTGCCATCAGCGCCGGGACAGAACAGACCGGGGAGCTGTTTTTT
TRBJ2-7	once	-	TRBV10-3	CAISSSATYEQYF	TGTGCCATCAGTTCTAGCGCGACCTACGAGCAGTACTTC
TRBJ1-4	-	-	TRBV7-9	CASSATGIANEKLFF	TGTGCCAGCAGCGCCACAGGGATCGCTAATGAAAAACTGTTTTTT
TRBJ1-2	-	-	TRBV7-9	CASSLGPAEGGYTF	TGTGCCAGCAGCTTAGGGCCAGCCGAGGGGGGCTACACCTTC
TRBJ2-5	-	-	TRBV5-1	CASRGGSETQYF	TGCGCCAGCAGGGGTGGGAGTGAGACCCAGTACTTC
TRBJ2-3	-	-	TRBV28	CASSLRTGGASTDTQYF	TGTGCCAGCAGCTTACGTACTGGGGGCGCGAGCACAGATACGCAGTATTTT
TRBJ2-2	-	TRBD1	TRBV9	CASSSGQGAYTGELFF	TGTGCCAGCAGCTCGGGACAGGGGGCGTACACCGGGGAGCTGTTTTTT
TRBJ2-1	-	TRBD2	TRBV19	CASSIQAGGYNEQFF	TGTGCCAGTAGTATTCAAGCGGGGGGATACAATGAGCAGTTCTTC
TRBJ2-3	-	-	TRBV5-1	CASSLGMGARDTDTQYF	TGCGCCAGCAGCTTGGGGATGGGGGCGCGAGACACAGATACGCAGTATTTT
TRBJ2-7	few	-	TRBV4-1	CASSQGGRYEYEQYF	TGCGCCAGCAGCCAAGGTGGGAGATATGAGTACGAGCAGTACTTC
TRBJ2-1	-	-	TRBV14	CASSKMTTDNEQFF	TGTGCCAGCAGCAAGATGACTACCGACAATGAGCAGTTCTTC
TRBJ1-5	-	-	TRBV6-1	CASSGTRSTGNQPQHF	TGTGCCAGCAGTGGGACCCGCTCGACGGGCAATCAGCCCCAGCATTTT
TRBJ2-1	-	TRBD1	TRBV10-3	CASGTGEEGEQFF	TGTGCCAGCGGGACAGGGGAAGAGGGTGAGCAGTTCTTC
TRBJ2-7	-	-	TRBV27	CASRGGGGRYEQYF	TGTGCCAGCAGAGGGGGGGGCGGGAGATACGAGCAGTACTTC
TRBJ2-3	-	-	TRBV5-4	CASSQDPGTLLADTQYF	TGCGCCAGCAGCCAAGATCCGGGGACCTTGCTGGCAGATACGCAGTATTTT
TRBJ1-1	-	TRBD1	TRBV5-4	CASSFGTGRTEAFF	TGTGCCAGCAGCTTCGGGACAGGGAGAACTGAAGCTTTCTTT
TRBJ1-5	-	-	TRBV7-2	CASSPKEGGNQPQHF	TGTGCCAGCAGCCCGAAGGAAGGGGGCAATCAGCCCCAGCATTTT
TRBJ2-2	-	-	TRBV9	CASSVGLANTGELFF	TGTGCCAGCAGCGTGGGGCTAGCGAACACCGGGGAGCTGTTTTTT
TRBJ1-1	-	TRBD1	TRBV12-5	CASGGGTGATEAFF	TGTGCTAGTGGTGGCGGGACAGGGGCCACTGAAGCTTTCTTT
TRBJ2-7	-	TRBD2	TRBV28	CASLRRGGYYEQYF	TGTGCCAGCCTAAGGCGGGGGGGGTATTACGAGCAGTACTTC
TRBJ2-1	-	TRBD2	TRBV14	CASSRTAGVMGYNEQFF	TGTGCCAGCAGCCGGACAGCGGGAGTGATGGGTTACAATGAGCAGTTCTTC
TRBJ2-2	-	TRBD2	TRBV18	CASSPYRTSGNTGELFF	TGTGCCAGCTCACCTTATCGGACTAGCGGGAACACCGGGGAGCTGTTTTTT
TRBJ2-2	-	TRBD2	TRBV6-5	CASSSFSGATGELFF	TGTGCCAGCAGTTCATTTAGCGGGGCAACCGGGGAGCTGTTTTTT
TRBJ2-1	-	-	TRBV18	CASSRDDEQFF	TGTGCCAGCTCACGAGACGATGAGCAGTTCTTC
TRBJ2-1	few	TRBD2	TRBV6-5	CASSYLSSGRANEQFF	TGTGCCAGCAGTTACCTATCCAGCGGGAGGGCCAATGAGCAGTTCTTC
TRBJ2-7	-	TRBD2	TRBV6-5	CASSGDGGANYEQYF	TGTGCCAGCAGTGGGGACGGGGGGGCTAATTACGAGCAGTACTTC
TRBJ2-7	-	TRBD1	TRBV19	CASSIQGQGSYEQYF	TGTGCCAGTAGTATCCAGGGACAGGGGTCCTACGAGCAGTACTTC
TRBJ1-2	-	-	TRBV27	CASSPGPYYGYTF	TGTGCCAGCAGTCCGGGACCTTACTATGGCTACACCTTC
TRBJ2-5	-	-	TRBV29-1	CSVQFAQETQYF	TGCAGCGTTCAGTTTGCCCAAGAGACCCAGTACTTC